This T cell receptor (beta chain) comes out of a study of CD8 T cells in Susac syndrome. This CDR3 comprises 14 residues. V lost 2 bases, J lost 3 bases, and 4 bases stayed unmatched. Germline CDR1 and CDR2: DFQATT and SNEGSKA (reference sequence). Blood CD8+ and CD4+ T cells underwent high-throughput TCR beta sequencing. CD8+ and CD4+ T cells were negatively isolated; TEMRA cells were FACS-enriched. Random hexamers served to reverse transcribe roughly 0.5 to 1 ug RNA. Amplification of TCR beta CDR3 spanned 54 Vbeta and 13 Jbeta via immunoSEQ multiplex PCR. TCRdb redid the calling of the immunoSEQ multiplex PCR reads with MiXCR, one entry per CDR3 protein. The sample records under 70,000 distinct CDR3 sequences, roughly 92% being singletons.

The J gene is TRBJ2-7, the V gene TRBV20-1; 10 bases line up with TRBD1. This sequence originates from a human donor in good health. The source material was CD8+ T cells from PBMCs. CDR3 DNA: TGCAGTGCTAGAACGGGACAGGGGCGCTACGAGCAGTACTTC. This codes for CSARTGQGRYEQYF.